This T cell receptor (beta chain) was recovered during a study of blood T cell repertoires in COVID-19. Study information: Some COVID-19 samples were acute and others convalescent; all came from the United States, Italy and Spain. In each case, the material was cDNA or gDNA derived from T cells, B-cell-depleted T cells, or PBMCs.

Produced via immunoSEQ multiplex PCR; TCRdb's table is partial and in-frame only. The sample carries around 380,000 clones, roughly four fifths recorded once. CDR3 length equals 17 residues. The J segment lost 6 bases and the V segment lost 3 bases, leaving 13 bases of the junction unmatched. From germline, CDR1 is ENHRY and CDR2 SYGVKD. This clonotype was obtained from a human donor with acute or convalescent COVID-19. The donor label of this sample is uncertain. The specimen sequenced was peripheral blood. This chain connects TRBV10-3 to TRBJ1-2, with TRBD1 matching over 10 bases. CDR3 nucleotide sequence: TGTGCCATCAGTGACTTTCCCGGGACAGGGGATCCCCATGGCTACACCTTC. It is translated as CAISDFPGTGDPHGYTF.